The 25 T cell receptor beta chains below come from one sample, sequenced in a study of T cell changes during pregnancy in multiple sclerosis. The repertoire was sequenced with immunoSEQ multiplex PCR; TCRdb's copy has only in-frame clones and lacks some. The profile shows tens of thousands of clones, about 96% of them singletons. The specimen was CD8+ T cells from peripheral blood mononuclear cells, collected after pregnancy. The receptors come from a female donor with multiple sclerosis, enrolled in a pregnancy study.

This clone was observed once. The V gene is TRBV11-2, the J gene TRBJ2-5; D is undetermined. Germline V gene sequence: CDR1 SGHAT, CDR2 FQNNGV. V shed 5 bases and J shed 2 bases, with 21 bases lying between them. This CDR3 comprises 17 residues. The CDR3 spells CASSLEGLATDQETQYF. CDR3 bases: TGTGCCAGCAGCCTCGAAGGTTTGGCGACTGATCAAGAGACCCAGTACTTC.

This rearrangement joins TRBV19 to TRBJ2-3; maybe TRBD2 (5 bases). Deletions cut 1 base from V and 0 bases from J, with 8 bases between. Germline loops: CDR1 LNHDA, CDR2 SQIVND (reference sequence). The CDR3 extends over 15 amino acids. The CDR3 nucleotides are TGTGCCAGTAGTATAGCCGGGGTCAGCACAGATACGCAGTATTTT. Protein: CASSIAGVSTDTQYF.

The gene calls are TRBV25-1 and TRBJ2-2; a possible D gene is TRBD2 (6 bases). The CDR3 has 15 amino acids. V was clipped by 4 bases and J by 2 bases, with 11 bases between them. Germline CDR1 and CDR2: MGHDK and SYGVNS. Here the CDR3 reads CASSGRGLNTGELFF. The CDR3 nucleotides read TGTGCCAGCAGTGGACGGGGACTCAACACCGGGGAGCTGTTTTTT.

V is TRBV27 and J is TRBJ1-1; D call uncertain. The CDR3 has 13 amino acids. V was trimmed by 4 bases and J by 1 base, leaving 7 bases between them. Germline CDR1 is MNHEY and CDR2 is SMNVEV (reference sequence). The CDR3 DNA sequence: TGTGCCAGCAGTTGGGCAACGAACACTGAAGCTTTCTTT. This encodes CASSWATNTEAFF.

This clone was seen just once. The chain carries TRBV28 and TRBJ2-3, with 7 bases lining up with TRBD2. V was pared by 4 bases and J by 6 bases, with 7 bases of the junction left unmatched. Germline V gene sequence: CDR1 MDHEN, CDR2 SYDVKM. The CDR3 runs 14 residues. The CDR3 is CASSYIGLGDTQYF. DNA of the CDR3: TGTGCCAGCAGTTACATCGGACTAGGGGATACGCAGTATTTT.

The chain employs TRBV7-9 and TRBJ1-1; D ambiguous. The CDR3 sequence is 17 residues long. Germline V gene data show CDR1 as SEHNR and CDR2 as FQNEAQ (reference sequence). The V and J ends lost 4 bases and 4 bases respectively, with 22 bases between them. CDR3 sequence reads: CASSSPTGPVEATEAFF. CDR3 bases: TGTGCCAGCAGCTCCCCAACCGGACCGGTGGAGGCCACTGAAGCTTTCTTT.

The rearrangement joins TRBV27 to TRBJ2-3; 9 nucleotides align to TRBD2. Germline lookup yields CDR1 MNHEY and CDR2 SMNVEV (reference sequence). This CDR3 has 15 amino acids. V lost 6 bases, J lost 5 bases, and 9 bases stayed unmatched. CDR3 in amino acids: CASRLLAGKGDTQYF. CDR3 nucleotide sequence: TGTGCCAGCAGGCTTCTAGCGGGGAAGGGAGATACGCAGTATTTT.

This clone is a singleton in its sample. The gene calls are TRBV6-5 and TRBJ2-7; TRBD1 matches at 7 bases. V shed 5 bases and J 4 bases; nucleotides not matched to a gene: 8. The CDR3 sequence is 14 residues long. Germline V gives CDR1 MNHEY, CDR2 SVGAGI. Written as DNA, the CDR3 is TGTGCCAGCAGTGATGGGACAGCCCTGTACGAGCAGTACTTC. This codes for CASSDGTALYEQYF.

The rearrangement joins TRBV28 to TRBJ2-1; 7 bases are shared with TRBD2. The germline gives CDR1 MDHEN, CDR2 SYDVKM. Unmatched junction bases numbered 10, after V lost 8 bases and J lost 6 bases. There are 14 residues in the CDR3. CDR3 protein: CASSRTRRINEQFF. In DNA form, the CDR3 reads TGTGCCAGCTCCCGGACTAGAAGAATCAATGAGCAGTTCTTC. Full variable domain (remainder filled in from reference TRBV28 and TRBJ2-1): DVKVTQSSRYLVKRTGEKVFLECVQDMDHENMFWYRQDPGLGLRLIYFSYDVKMKEKGDIPEGYSVSREKKERFSLILESASTNQTSMYLCASSRTRRINEQFFGPGTRLTVL.

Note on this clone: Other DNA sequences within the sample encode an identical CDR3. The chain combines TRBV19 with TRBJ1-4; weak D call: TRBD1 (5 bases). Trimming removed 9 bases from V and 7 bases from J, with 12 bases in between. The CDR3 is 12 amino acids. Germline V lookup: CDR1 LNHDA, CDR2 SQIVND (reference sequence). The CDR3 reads CASRTGGEKLFF. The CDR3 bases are TGTGCCAGCCGCACAGGTGGTGAAAAACTGTTTTTT.

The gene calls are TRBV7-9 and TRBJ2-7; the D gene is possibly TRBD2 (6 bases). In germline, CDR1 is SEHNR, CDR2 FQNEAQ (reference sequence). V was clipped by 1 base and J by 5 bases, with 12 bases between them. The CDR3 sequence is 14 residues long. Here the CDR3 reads CASSLVGGSDEQYF. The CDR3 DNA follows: TGTGCCAGCAGCTTAGTCGGGGGTTCGGACGAGCAGTACTTC.

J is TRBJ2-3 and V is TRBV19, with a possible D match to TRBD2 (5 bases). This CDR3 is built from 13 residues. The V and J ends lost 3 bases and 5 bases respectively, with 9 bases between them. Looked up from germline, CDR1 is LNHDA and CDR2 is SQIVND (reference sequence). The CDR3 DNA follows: TGTGCCAGTAGTATGAGGGTTGGAGATACGCAGTATTTT. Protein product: CASSMRVGDTQYF. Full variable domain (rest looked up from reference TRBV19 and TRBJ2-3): DGGITQSPKYLFRKEGQNVTLSCEQNLNHDAMYWYRQDPGQGLRLIYYSQIVNDFQKGDIAEGYSVSREKKESFPLTVTSAQKNPTAFYLCASSMRVGDTQYFGPGTRLTVL.

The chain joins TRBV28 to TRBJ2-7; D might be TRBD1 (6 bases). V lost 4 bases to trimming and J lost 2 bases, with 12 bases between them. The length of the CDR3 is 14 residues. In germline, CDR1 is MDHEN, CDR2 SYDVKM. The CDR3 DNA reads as TGTGCCAGCAGTTCCGGGACACCAGCCTACGAGCAGTACTTC. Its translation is CASSSGTPAYEQYF.

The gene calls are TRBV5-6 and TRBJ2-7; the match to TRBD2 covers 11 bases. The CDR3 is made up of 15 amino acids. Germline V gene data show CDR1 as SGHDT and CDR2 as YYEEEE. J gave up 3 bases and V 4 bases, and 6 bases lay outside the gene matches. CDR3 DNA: TGTGCCAGCAGCCATGGACTAGCGGGCCGCTACGAGCAGTACTTC. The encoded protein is CASSHGLAGRYEQYF.

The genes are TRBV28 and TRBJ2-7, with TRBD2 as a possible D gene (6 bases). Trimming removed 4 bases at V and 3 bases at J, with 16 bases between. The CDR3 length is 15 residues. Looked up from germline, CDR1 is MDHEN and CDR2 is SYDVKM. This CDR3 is CASSSITGVNYEQYF. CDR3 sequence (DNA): TGTGCCAGCAGTTCCATCACGGGGGTTAACTACGAGCAGTACTTC.

The CDR3 sequence is CASSQGQLAGAHNEQFF. Here the CDR3 DNA reads TGTGCCAGCAGCCAAGGGCAACTAGCGGGAGCCCACAATGAGCAGTTCTTC. The chain links TRBV4-2 to TRBJ2-1; TRBD2 matches 11 bases. The CDR3 extends over 17 amino acids. V shed 1 base and J 5 bases; nucleotides not matched to a gene: 7. Germline CDR1 is LGHNA and CDR2 is YNFKEQ.

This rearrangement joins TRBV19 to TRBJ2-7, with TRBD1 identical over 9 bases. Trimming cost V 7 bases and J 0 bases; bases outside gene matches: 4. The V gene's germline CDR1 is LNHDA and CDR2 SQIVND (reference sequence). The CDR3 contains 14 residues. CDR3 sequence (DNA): TGTGCCAGTAAATTACAGGGGGCCTCCTACGAGCAGTACTTC. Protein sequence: CASKLQGASYEQYF.

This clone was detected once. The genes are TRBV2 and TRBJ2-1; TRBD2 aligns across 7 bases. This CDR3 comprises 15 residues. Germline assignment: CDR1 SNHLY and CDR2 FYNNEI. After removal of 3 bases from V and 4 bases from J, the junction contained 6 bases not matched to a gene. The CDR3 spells CASSDSSGPYNEQFF. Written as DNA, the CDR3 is TGTGCCAGCAGTGATAGTAGCGGGCCTTACAATGAGCAGTTCTTC.

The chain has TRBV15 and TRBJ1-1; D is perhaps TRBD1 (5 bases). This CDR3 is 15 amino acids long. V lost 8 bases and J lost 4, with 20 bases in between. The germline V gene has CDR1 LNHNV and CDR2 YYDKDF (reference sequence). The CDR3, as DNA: TGTGCCACCCAACGCAGCCAGGGAGGGAGCACTGAAGCTTTCTTT. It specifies CATQRSQGGSTEAFF.

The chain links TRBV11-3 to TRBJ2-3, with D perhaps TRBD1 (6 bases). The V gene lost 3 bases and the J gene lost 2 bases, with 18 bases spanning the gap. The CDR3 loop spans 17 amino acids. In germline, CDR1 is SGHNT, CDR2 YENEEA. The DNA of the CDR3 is TGTGCCAGCAGCTTTGGCCCCGGGACAACCACCACAGATACGCAGTATTTT. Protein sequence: CASSFGPGTTTTDTQYF.

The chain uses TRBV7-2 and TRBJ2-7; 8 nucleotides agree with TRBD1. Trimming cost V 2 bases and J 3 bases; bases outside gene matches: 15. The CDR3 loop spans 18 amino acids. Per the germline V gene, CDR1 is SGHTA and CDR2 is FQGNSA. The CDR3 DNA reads TGTGCCAGCAGCTTAAATTCAGGGGGCTTTCAACTTCACTACGAGCAGTACTTC. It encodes CASSLNSGGFQLHYEQYF.

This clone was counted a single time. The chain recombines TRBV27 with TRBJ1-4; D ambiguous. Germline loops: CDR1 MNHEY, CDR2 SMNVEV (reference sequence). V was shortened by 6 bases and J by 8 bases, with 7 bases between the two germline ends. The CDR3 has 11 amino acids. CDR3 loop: CASRLGEKLFF. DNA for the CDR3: TGTGCCAGCAGGCTCGGGGAAAAACTGTTTTTT.

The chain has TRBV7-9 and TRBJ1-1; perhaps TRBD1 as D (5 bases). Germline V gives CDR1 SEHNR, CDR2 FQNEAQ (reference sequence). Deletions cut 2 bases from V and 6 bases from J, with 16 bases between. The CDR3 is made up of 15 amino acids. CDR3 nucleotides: TGTGCCAGCAGCTTATTACCGGGGGGTGTACCTGAAGCTTTCTTT. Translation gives CASSLLPGGVPEAFF.

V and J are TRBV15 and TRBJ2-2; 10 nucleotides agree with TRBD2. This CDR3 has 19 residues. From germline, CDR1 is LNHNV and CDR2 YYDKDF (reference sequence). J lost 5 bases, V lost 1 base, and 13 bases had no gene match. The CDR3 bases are TGTGCCACCAGCAGAGGGGCTAGCGGGAGCGCGTGGGATACCGGGGAGCTGTTTTTT. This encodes CATSRGASGSAWDTGELFF.

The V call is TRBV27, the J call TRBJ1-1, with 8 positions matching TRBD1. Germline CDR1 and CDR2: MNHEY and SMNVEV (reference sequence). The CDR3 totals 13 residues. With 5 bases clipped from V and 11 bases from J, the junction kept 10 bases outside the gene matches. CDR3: CASSLRGPYEAFF. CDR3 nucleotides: TGTGCCAGCAGTCTCAGGGGGCCCTATGAGGCTTTCTTT.